The 15 T cell receptor beta chains below come from one sample, sequenced in a study of blood T cell repertoires in COVID-19. Using immunoSEQ multiplex PCR, the repertoire was profiled, and TCRdb retains in-frame clones only, with some absent. The sample consists of about 74,000 clones, around 75% of them appearing once. Material: peripheral blood. Source of these receptors: a man in his 70s with acute or convalescent COVID-19.

This clone was detected only once. The rearrangement uses TRBV6-5 and TRBJ2-1, with TRBD1 identical over 8 bases. This CDR3 contains 14 residues. Germline CDR1 reads MNHEY; CDR2 reads SVGAGI. The trim removed 6 bases at V and 6 bases at J, leaving 7 bases unmatched. DNA for the CDR3: TGTGCCAGCAGCCCGGACAGGGCTTCCAATGAGCAGTTCTTC. Protein product: CASSPDRASNEQFF.

CDR3 region: CASSLREGDTQYF. CDR3 in DNA: TGTGCCAGCAGCTTAAGGGAGGGGGATACGCAGTATTTT. The rearrangement uses TRBV7-3 and TRBJ2-3, with 7 bases matching TRBD2. The CDR3 runs 13 residues. Trimming took 1 base from V and 6 from J; bases not matched to a gene: 1. Germline loops: CDR1 SGHTA, CDR2 FQGTGA.

The table lists this clone with many counts. The CDR3 reads CASRGATTSTGELFF. The CDR3 DNA reads as TGTGCCAGCAGGGGGGCTACAACTTCCACCGGGGAGCTGTTTTTT. The rearrangement links TRBV28 to TRBJ2-2; a weak D match, TRBD1 (6 bases). The V gene lost 6 bases and the J gene lost 4 bases, with 15 bases spanning the gap. The CDR3 sequence is 15 residues long. The V gene's germline CDR1 is MDHEN and CDR2 SYDVKM.

The CDR3 nucleotides are TGTGCCAGCAGGGAGGCGGGACAGGGGTACGAGCAGTACTTC. It specifies CASREAGQGYEQYF. The chain employs TRBV28 and TRBJ2-7, with 10 bases lining up with TRBD1. The CDR3 spans 14 residues. Germline V gene data show CDR1 as MDHEN and CDR2 as SYDVKM. The trim removed 6 bases at V and 4 bases at J, leaving 6 bases unmatched.

This clone was observed a handful of times. The chain has TRBV27 and TRBJ2-7; TRBD1 aligns across 9 bases. This CDR3 spans 14 amino acids. J lost 5 bases, V lost 6 bases, and 8 bases had no gene match. CDR1 is MNHEY, CDR2 SMNVEV, per germline (reference sequence). This CDR3 reads CASRSRDRDNEQYF. For the CDR3, the DNA is TGTGCCAGCAGGTCCCGGGACAGGGATAACGAGCAGTACTTC.

The genes are TRBV7-3 and TRBJ1-2; 7 bases align to TRBD1. Unmatched junction bases numbered 6, after V lost 3 bases and J lost 8 bases. The germline CDR1 and CDR2 sequences are SGHTA and FQGTGA. The CDR3 length is 13 residues. The CDR3 protein is CASSFDRQGGYTF. Here the CDR3 DNA reads TGTGCCAGCAGCTTCGACCGACAGGGCGGCTACACCTTC.

The V call is TRBV28, the J call TRBJ2-3, with 8 bases aligning to TRBD2. The CDR3 extends over 14 amino acids. The germline CDR1 and CDR2 sequences are MDHEN and SYDVKM. The trim removed 7 bases at V and 4 bases at J, leaving 7 bases unmatched. The CDR3 region has the DNA TGTGCCAGCACCTCCGGGGGGGCAGCAGATACGCAGTATTTT. It encodes CASTSGGAADTQYF.

The chain has TRBV28 and TRBJ1-5; a weak D match, TRBD1 (5 bases). V lost 10 bases to trimming and J lost 2 bases, with 15 bases between them. Germline loops: CDR1 MDHEN, CDR2 SYDVKM. The CDR3 contains 14 residues. CDR3 protein: CANGGGFGNQPQHF. The CDR3 DNA sequence: TGTGCCAATGGGGGAGGGTTTGGCAATCAGCCCCAGCATTTT.

The chain carries TRBV28 and TRBJ1-1, with TRBD1 matching over 9 bases. This CDR3 has 15 amino acids. V lost 4 bases and J lost 3; bases outside the gene matches: 6. The V gene's germline CDR1 is MDHEN and CDR2 SYDVKM. DNA for the CDR3: TGTGCCAGCAGTTCACCGACAGGGGGGGACACTGAAGCTTTCTTT. Its protein is CASSSPTGGDTEAFF. The variable domain in full, completed from reference TRBV28 and TRBJ1-1, reads DVKVTQSSRYLVKRTGEKVFLECVQDMDHENMFWYRQDPGLGLRLIYFSYDVKMKEKGDIPEGYSVSREKKERFSLILESASTNQTSMYLCASSSPTGGDTEAFFGQGTRLTVV.

This clone has just a few counts. The chain recombines TRBV7-3 with TRBJ2-1, with 9 bases that match TRBD2. V lost 1 base to trimming and J lost 8 bases; unmatched junction nucleotides: 6. This CDR3 is 15 amino acids long. The germline gives CDR1 SGHTA, CDR2 FQGTGA. CDR3 DNA: TGTGCCAGCAGCTTAAATAGCGGGAGTTTAGATGAGCAGTTCTTC. Protein: CASSLNSGSLDEQFF.

The V and J genes are TRBV7-9 and TRBJ1-5; D unresolved. CDR1 is SEHNR and CDR2 is FQNEAQ in the germline V gene (reference sequence). The germline V and J ends were trimmed by 0 bases and 5 bases, with 5 bases remaining between them. The CDR3 is 13 residues long. CDR3 residues: CASSLAQDQPQHF. The CDR3, as DNA: TGTGCCAGCAGCTTAGCCCAGGATCAGCCCCAGCATTTT.

The gene calls are TRBV6-6 and TRBJ1-1, with D possibly being TRBD1 (6 bases). Germline-derived CDR1 and CDR2 are MNHNY and SVGAGI (reference sequence). Between the trimmed V and J ends, which lost 2 bases and 5 bases, there was a span of 12 bases. The CDR3 consists of 14 residues. CDR3 DNA: TGTGCCAGCAGTTACAAGGGCCAGGGGACTGAAGCTTTCTTT. This translates into CASSYKGQGTEAFF.

The rearrangement joins TRBV4-3 to TRBJ1-1, with D uncertain. The CDR3 spans 13 residues. Germline lookup yields CDR1 LGHNA and CDR2 YSLEER. The ends were cut back, 4 bases at V and 0 bases at J, with 6 bases in the middle. CDR3 DNA sequence: TGCGCCAGCAGCCCGGGGATGAACACTGAAGCTTTCTTT. Translation: CASSPGMNTEAFF.

This clone was picked up a small number of times. The chain carries TRBV7-9 and TRBJ1-1; D is undetermined. CDR3 length: 15 amino acids. Germline CDR1 reads SEHNR; CDR2 reads FQNEAQ (reference sequence). V was clipped by 5 bases and J by 3 bases, with 16 bases between them. CDR3 bases: TGTGCCAGCAGCCCGACAACTGCTCCATACACTGAAGCTTTCTTT. This gives the protein CASSPTTAPYTEAFF.

DNA for the CDR3: TGTGCCAGCAGCAGGACAGGGACCGCAGATACGCAGTATTTT. This gives the protein CASSRTGTADTQYF. This chain connects TRBV7-2 to TRBJ2-3; 8 nucleotides align to TRBD1. CDR3 length: 14 amino acids. V shed 5 bases, J shed 4 bases, and the junction held 5 bases outside the gene matches. Germline CDR1 is SGHTA and CDR2 is FQGNSA.